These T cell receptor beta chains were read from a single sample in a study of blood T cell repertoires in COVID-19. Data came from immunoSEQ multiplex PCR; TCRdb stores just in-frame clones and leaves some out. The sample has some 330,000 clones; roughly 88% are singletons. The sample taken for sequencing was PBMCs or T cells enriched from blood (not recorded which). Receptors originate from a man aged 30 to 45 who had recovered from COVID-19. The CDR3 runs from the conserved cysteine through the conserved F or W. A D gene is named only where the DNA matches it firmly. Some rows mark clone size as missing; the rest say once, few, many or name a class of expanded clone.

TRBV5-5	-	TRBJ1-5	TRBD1	TGTGCCAGCAGCGCGACAGGGGGCGATCAGCCCCAGCATTTT	CASSATGGDQPQHF
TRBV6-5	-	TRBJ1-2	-	TGTGCCAGCATCGAGGGCGGGTTCTATGGCTACACCTTC	CASIEGGFYGYTF
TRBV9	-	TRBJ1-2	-	TGTGCCAGCAGCGCCACTGCGGGTATGAGAATAGGAGGCTACACCTTC	CASSATAGMRIGGYTF
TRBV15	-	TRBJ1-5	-	TGTGCCACCAGCAGAGATCCGGGGGGCAATCAGCCCCAGCATTTT	CATSRDPGGNQPQHF
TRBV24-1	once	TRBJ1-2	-	TGTGCCACCAGTGATTTTCAGGGCTATGGCTACACCTTC	CATSDFQGYGYTF
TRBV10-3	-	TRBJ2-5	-	TGTGCCATCAGTGAAGCAGGGAGGGAGACCCAGTACTTC	CAISEAGRETQYF
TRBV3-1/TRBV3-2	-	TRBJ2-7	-	TGTGCCAGCAGCCAAGTAAGGCAGCGGAAGGCTGTATCGGCTTACGAGCAGTACTTC	CASSQVRQRKAVSAYEQYF
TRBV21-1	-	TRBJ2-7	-	TGTGCCAGCAGGATGGAGAACCGGGACTGGCGCTACGAGCAGTACTTC	CASRMENRDWRYEQYF
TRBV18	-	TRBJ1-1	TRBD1	TGTGCCAGCTCAAGGGACAGGGTGAACACTGAAGCTTTCTTT	CASSRDRVNTEAFF
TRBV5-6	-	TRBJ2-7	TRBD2	TGTGCCAGCAGCCGAAGGGGACTAGCGGAAGTCGAGCAGTACTTC	CASSRRGLAEVEQYF
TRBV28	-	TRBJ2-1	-	TGTGCCAGCAGTTCCCAGGGCTCTGCACCTAATGAGCAGTTCTTC	CASSSQGSAPNEQFF
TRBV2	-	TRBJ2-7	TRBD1	TGTGCCAGCAGTACCATCACAGGGGGTGAAGGCGAGCAGTACTTC	CASSTITGGEGEQYF
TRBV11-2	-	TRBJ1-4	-	TGTGCCAGCAGCTTGACAGCGAGTAATGAAAAACTGTTTTTT	CASSLTASNEKLFF
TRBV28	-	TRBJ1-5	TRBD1	TGTGCCAGCAGTACAGGGGACTTGAGCAATCAGCCCCAGCATTTT	CASSTGDLSNQPQHF
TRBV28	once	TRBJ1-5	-	TGTGCCAGCAGCAAGGGTAGGGGGGGTAGCAATCAGCCCCAGCATTTT	CASSKGRGGSNQPQHF
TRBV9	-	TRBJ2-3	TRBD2	TGTGCCAGCAGCGTAGAAGCGGGGGGGTACACAGATACGCAGTATTTT	CASSVEAGGYTDTQYF
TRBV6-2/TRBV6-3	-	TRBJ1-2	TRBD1	TGTGCCAGCAGTTACGGAGACAGGGTGGAAGGCTACACCTTC	CASSYGDRVEGYTF
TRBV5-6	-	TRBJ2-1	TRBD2	TGTGCCAGCAGCTTGGGGCTAGCGGGGAAGATTGAGCAGTTCTTC	CASSLGLAGKIEQFF
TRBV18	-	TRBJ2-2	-	TGTGCCAGCTCACCACTACAGCCGAACACCGGGGAGCTGTTTTTT	CASSPLQPNTGELFF
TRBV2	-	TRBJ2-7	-	TGTGCCAGCAGTGAAGTCGCTCGGAGTTCCTACGAGCAGTACTTC	CASSEVARSSYEQYF
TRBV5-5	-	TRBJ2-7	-	TGTGCCAGCAGCTTGGTGGTGGGGGCCACCTACGAGCAGTACTTC	CASSLVVGATYEQYF
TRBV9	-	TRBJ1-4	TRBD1	TGTGCCAGCAGCGGTAGACAGGGGGTTGCAACTAATGAAAAACTGTTTTTT	CASSGRQGVATNEKLFF
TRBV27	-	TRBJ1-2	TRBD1	TGTGCCAGCAGTTTCACAGGGGGCATATATGGCTACACCTTC	CASSFTGGIYGYTF
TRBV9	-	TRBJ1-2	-	TGTGCCAGCAGCGTTACAGGGTGGGTTGGCTACACCTTC	CASSVTGWVGYTF
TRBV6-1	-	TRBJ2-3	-	TGTGCCAGCAGTGAAGCGGTTGCTAGCGTAAGCACAGATACGCAGTATTTT	CASSEAVASVSTDTQYF
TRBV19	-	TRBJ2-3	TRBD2	TGTGCCAGTAAACTAGCGGGTGTGGGTACGCAGTATTTT	CASKLAGVGTQYF
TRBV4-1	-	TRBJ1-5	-	TGCGCCACTCCAATGGCGGGGGCTGACAGTCAGCCCCAGCATTTT	CATPMAGADSQPQHF
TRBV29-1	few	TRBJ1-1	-	TGCAGCGTTGAGAGGGAAGCGAACACTGAAGCTTTCTTT	CSVEREANTEAFF
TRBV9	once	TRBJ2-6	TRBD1	TGTGCCAGCAGCGAGACAGGGAGCTCTGGGGCCAACGTCCTGACTTTC	CASSETGSSGANVLTF
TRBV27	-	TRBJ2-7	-	TGTGCCAGCAGTTTAAGTGGAGGGCCTTTCAACGAGCAGTACTTC	CASSLSGGPFNEQYF
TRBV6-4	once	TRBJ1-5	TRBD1	TGTGCCAGCATCGCGCTACAGGGGTTGGTCAGGCAGCCCCAGCATTTT	CASIALQGLVRQPQHF
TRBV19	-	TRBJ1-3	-	TGTGCCAGTAAGGAGATCTCCTCTGGAAACACCATATATTTT	CASKEISSGNTIYF
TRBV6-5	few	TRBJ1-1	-	TGTGCCAGCAGTTACGGGCAGAACACTGAAGCTTTCTTT	CASSYGQNTEAFF
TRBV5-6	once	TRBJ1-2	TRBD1	TGTGCCAGCAGCTTGGACAGGGGATACTATGGCTACACCTTC	CASSLDRGYYGYTF
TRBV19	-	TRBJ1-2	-	TGTGCCAGTATCCCCCAGGGGATCAACTATGGCTACACCTTC	CASIPQGINYGYTF
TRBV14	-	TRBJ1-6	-	TGTGCCAGCAGCCAAGATTGGGGGGGATCACCCCTCCACTTT	CASSQDWGGSPLHF
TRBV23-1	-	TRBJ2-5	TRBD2	TGCGCCAGCAGTCAATCAGGAGAGAAAACTAGCGGGGGCCAAGAGACCCAGTACTTC	CASSQSGEKTSGGQETQYF
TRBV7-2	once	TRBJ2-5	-	TGTGCCAGCAGCTTAGTCCGGGACTTTCAAGAGACCCAGTACTTC	CASSLVRDFQETQYF
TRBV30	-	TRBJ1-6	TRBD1	TGTGCCTGGAGCGGCCCCGGGACAGGCTATTCACCCCTCCACTTT	CAWSGPGTGYSPLHF
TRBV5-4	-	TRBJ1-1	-	TGTGCCAGCGAGGCGCAGTATCTTCGGGACATGAACACTGAAGCTTTCTTT	CASEAQYLRDMNTEAFF
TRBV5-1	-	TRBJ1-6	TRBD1	TGCGCCAGCAGCTTTACAGGGGCTGGGTCACCCCTCCACTTT	CASSFTGAGSPLHF
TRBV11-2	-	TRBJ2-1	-	TGTGCCAGCAGCAACAGGGTTAATGGGGTGCATGAGCAGTTCTTC	CASSNRVNGVHEQFF
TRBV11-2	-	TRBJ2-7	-	TGTGCCAACAGTCTGACACGCGGAGGTACCTACGAGCAGTACTTC	CANSLTRGGTYEQYF
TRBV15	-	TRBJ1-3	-	TGTGCCACCAGCAGAGACAGAGGAAACACCATATATTTT	CATSRDRGNTIYF
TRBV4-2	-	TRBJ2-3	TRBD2	TGTGCCAGCAGCCAATCAGCGGGGGGGAGAGATACGCAGTATTTT	CASSQSAGGRDTQYF
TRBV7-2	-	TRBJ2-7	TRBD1	TGTGCCAGCAGCTTAGGGGCAGGGGGCACCTACGAGCAGTACTTC	CASSLGAGGTYEQYF
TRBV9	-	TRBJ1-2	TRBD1	TGTGCCAGCAGCCCCCGACAGGGGGGGGACTATGGCTACACCTTC	CASSPRQGGDYGYTF
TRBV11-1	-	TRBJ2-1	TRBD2	TGTGCCAGCAGCTTGCTAGCGGGGCCTTACAATGAGCAGTTCTTC	CASSLLAGPYNEQFF
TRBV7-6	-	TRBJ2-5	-	TGTGCCAGCAGCCCGCGTGTGGTTACCTTTAACCAAGAGACCCAGTACTTC	CASSPRVVTFNQETQYF